This TCR beta chain was captured in a study of long-term antiretroviral therapy in people with HIV. Study-level findings and limits: Clones showing expansion before ART dominated the repertoire at all time points. Although diversity increased after ART, it remained lower than in transplant donor controls.

Deletions cut 4 bases from V and 0 bases from J, with 14 bases between. Germline CDR1 and CDR2: PRHDT and FYEKMQ (reference sequence). The CDR3 has 16 residues. Researchers ran immunoSEQ v3.0 at survey level. This table comes from immunoSEQ multiplex PCR, and its TCRdb copy is limited to in-frame clones, with some not included. Among approximately 35,000 clones, roughly 94% were seen once, and the ten largest hold 3.5% to 4.5%. About this clone itself: Its antigen remains unidentified.

This TCR was sampled from a woman in her forties or fifties with HIV. The sequenced sample was unsorted PBMCs, obtained more than 5 years after starting antiretroviral therapy. V and J are TRBV13 and TRBJ2-3; tentatively, D is TRBD1 or TRBD2 (5 bases each). The CDR3 here is CASSSLGRTSTDTQYF. The CDR3 DNA reads as TGTGCCAGCAGCTCGTTGGGACGTACGAGCACAGATACGCAGTATTTT.